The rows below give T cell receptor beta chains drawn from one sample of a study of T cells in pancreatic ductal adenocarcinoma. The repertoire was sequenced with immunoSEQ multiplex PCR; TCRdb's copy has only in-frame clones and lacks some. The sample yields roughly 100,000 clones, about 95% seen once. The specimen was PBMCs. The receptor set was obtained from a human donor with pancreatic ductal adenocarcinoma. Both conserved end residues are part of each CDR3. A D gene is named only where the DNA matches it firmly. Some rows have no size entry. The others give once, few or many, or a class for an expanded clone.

CASSRHPSENTIYF | TGTGCCAGCAGCAGGCACCCGAGCGAAAACACCATATATTTT | once | NA | TRBJ1-3 | TRBV7-6
CASSLLAISGRITGELFF | TGTGCCAGCAGTTTATTGGCCATAAGCGGGAGGATAACCGGGGAGCTGTTTTTT | NA | TRBD2 | TRBJ2-2 | TRBV27
CASTPEDRGYEQYF | TGTGCCAGCACCCCAGAGGACAGGGGCTACGAGCAGTACTTC | NA | TRBD1 | TRBJ2-7 | TRBV28
CASGTGALNYGYTF | TGTGCCAGTGGGACAGGGGCCCTGAACTATGGCTACACCTTC | NA | TRBD1 | TRBJ1-2 | TRBV11-2
CASSTGQAHYGYTF | TGTGCCAGCAGCACCGGTCAGGCTCACTATGGCTACACCTTC | NA | NA | TRBJ1-2 | TRBV6-6
CASSETDGYGYTF | TGTGCCAGCAGTGAAACAGACGGCTATGGCTACACCTTC | NA | NA | TRBJ1-2 | TRBV6-1
CASTGQKYEQYF | TGTGCCAGCACGGGACAGAAGTACGAGCAGTACTTC | NA | TRBD1 | TRBJ2-7 | TRBV2
CASKTGTRHEQYF | TGTGCCAGCAAGACAGGGACTCGCCACGAGCAGTACTTC | NA | NA | TRBJ2-7 | TRBV27
CASMVGLAGANEQFF | TGTGCCAGCATGGTGGGACTAGCGGGAGCAAATGAGCAGTTCTTC | NA | TRBD2 | TRBJ2-1 | TRBV6-1
CASSLQTDSYNEQFF | TGTGCCAGCAGCTTACAGACAGACTCCTACAATGAGCAGTTCTTC | NA | NA | TRBJ2-1 | TRBV7-2
CAWGRTSSTDTQYF | TGTGCCTGGGGCCGGACTAGCAGCACAGATACGCAGTATTTT | NA | TRBD2 | TRBJ2-3 | TRBV30
CATQAVPSNEQFF | TGCGCCACCCAAGCGGTGCCTTCCAATGAGCAGTTCTTC | NA | NA | TRBJ2-1 | TRBV5-1
CASSTGTANNEQFF | TGCGCCAGCTCCACAGGGACGGCTAACAATGAGCAGTTCTTC | NA | NA | TRBJ2-1 | TRBV5-1
CASRAWDRSSYNEQFF | TGTGCCAGCAGAGCCTGGGACAGAAGCTCCTACAATGAGCAGTTCTTC | NA | TRBD1 | TRBJ2-1 | TRBV27
CASSLGQNQPQHF | TGTGCCAGCAGCTTGGGACAAAATCAGCCCCAGCATTTT | NA | NA | TRBJ1-5 | TRBV5-6
CSVVGQGNTQYF | TGCAGCGTTGTGGGACAGGGGAATACGCAGTATTTT | NA | TRBD1 | TRBJ2-3 | TRBV29-1
CAWRHTGTGRETQYF | TGTGCCTGGAGGCATACCGGGACAGGGCGGGAGACCCAGTACTTC | NA | TRBD1 | TRBJ2-5 | TRBV30
CASSPGPGLADQETQYF | TGCGCCAGCAGCCCCGGTCCGGGACTAGCCGACCAAGAGACCCAGTACTTC | NA | TRBD2 | TRBJ2-5 | TRBV5-1
CASSPGGALEAFF | TGTGCCAGCAGCCCAGGGGGCGCCCTTGAAGCTTTCTTT | NA | TRBD1 | TRBJ1-1 | TRBV7-9
CASSLGQFNEKLFF | TGTGCCAGCTCACTGGGACAGTTTAATGAAAAACTGTTTTTT | NA | TRBD1 | TRBJ1-4 | TRBV18
CASSLDVTGRQAFF | TGTGCCAGCAGCTTAGACGTCACGGGCAGACAGGCTTTCTTT | once | NA | TRBJ1-1 | TRBV7-2
CASSQEGADRGLPGELFF | TGTGCCAGCAGCCAAGAAGGGGCTGACAGGGGGCTACCCGGGGAGCTGTTTTTT | NA | TRBD1 | TRBJ2-2 | TRBV4-2
CASSYIAGWELFF | TGTGCCAGCAGTTACATAGCGGGATGGGAGCTGTTTTTT | NA | TRBD2 | TRBJ2-2 | TRBV6-6
CASSSPRGTSGSGTGELFF | TGTGCCAGCAGCTCCCCCAGGGGGACTAGCGGGAGTGGGACCGGGGAGCTGTTTTTT | once | TRBD2 | TRBJ2-2 | TRBV7-9
CASSSGRAETQYF | TGTGCCAGTTCCTCCGGGAGGGCGGAGACCCAGTACTTC | NA | TRBD2 | TRBJ2-5 | TRBV19
CASSLSSFSGGRETQYF | TGCGCCAGCAGCCTCTCATCCTTTAGCGGGGGACGAGAGACCCAGTACTTC | few | TRBD2 | TRBJ2-5 | TRBV4-1
CASSLGFLKDRRRANEQFF | TGCGCCAGCAGCTTGGGTTTCCTAAAGGACAGGAGGAGGGCCAATGAGCAGTTCTTC | NA | NA | TRBJ2-1 | TRBV5-1
CASSPYSGRAADTQYF | TGTGCCAGCAGCCCTTATAGCGGGAGGGCCGCAGATACGCAGTATTTT | NA | TRBD2 | TRBJ2-3 | TRBV28
CASSVGGVRAGELFF | TGTGCCAGCAGCGTAGGAGGGGTACGGGCCGGGGAGCTGTTTTTT | once | NA | TRBJ2-2 | TRBV7-3
CASSLDRATGELFF | TGTGCCAGCAGCTTAGACAGGGCGACCGGGGAGCTGTTTTTT | once | TRBD1 | TRBJ2-2 | TRBV7-3
CASSVVSGSYNEQFF | TGTGCCAGCAGCGTAGTTAGCGGTTCCTACAATGAGCAGTTCTTC | NA | NA | TRBJ2-1 | TRBV9
CASSISGTGTYEQYF | TGTGCCAGTAGTATCTCCGGGACTGGCACCTACGAGCAGTACTTC | once | NA | TRBJ2-7 | TRBV19
CASSLNLPGQAESVF | TGTGCCAGCAGCTTGAATCTTCCGGGACAGGCCGAATCAGTTTTT | NA | TRBD1 | TRBJ2-3 | TRBV11-2
CASSELAGGPGRETQYF | TGTGCCAGCAGCGAACTAGCGGGAGGGCCGGGGAGGGAGACCCAGTACTTC | NA | TRBD2 | TRBJ2-5 | TRBV11-3
CASSQVPYSGDTQYF | TGCGCCAGCAGCCAAGTACCCTATTCGGGGGATACGCAGTATTTT | NA | NA | TRBJ2-3 | TRBV4-3
CASRAGTGGRNQPQHF | TGTGCCAGCAGAGCCGGGACAGGGGGACGCAATCAGCCCCAGCATTTT | once | TRBD1 | TRBJ1-5 | TRBV28
CAISWTDGYTF | TGTGCCATCAGTTGGACAGATGGCTACACCTTC | NA | NA | TRBJ1-2 | TRBV10-3
CASSPHGDREQPQHF | TGCGCCAGCAGCCCTCACGGGGACAGGGAACAGCCCCAGCATTTT | NA | TRBD1 | TRBJ1-5 | TRBV5-1
CASSAPRDSTGNQPQHF | TGTGCCAGTAGTGCTCCCCGGGACAGCACAGGGAATCAGCCCCAGCATTTT | NA | TRBD1 | TRBJ1-5 | TRBV19
CASNQGGLYEQYF | TGTGCCAGCAACCAAGGGGGTCTCTACGAGCAGTACTTC | NA | NA | TRBJ2-7 | TRBV7-2
CASSLSESSYNEQFF | TGTGCCAGCAGCTTAAGCGAAAGCTCCTACAATGAGCAGTTCTTC | NA | NA | TRBJ2-1 | TRBV7-3
CASSQDWNSGTNTGELFF | TGCGCCAGCAGCCAAGATTGGAATAGCGGGACGAACACCGGGGAGCTGTTTTTT | NA | TRBD2 | TRBJ2-2 | TRBV4-1
CASSYEQDEQFF | TGTGCCAGCAGTTACGAACAGGATGAGCAGTTCTTC | NA | NA | TRBJ2-1 | TRBV6-6
CASTSIGDTSYEQYF | TGTGCCAGCACCTCCATAGGGGACACATCCTACGAGCAGTACTTC | NA | NA | TRBJ2-7 | TRBV28
CASSTGQGVPIEAFF | TGTGCCAGCAGCACCGGACAGGGGGTCCCCATTGAAGCTTTCTTT | NA | TRBD1 | TRBJ1-1 | TRBV7-2
CASSKRDHTGELFF | TGTGCCAGCAGTAAGCGGGATCACACCGGGGAGCTGTTTTTT | NA | TRBD2 | TRBJ2-2 | TRBV7-2
CASSYRGGSEAFF | TGTGCCAGTAGCTACAGGGGAGGATCTGAAGCTTTCTTT | NA | TRBD1 | TRBJ1-1 | TRBV19
CASSWDRGLEPQHF | TGTGCCAGCAGTTGGGACAGGGGGTTGGAGCCCCAGCATTTT | NA | TRBD1 | TRBJ1-5 | TRBV28
CASSPPVTSGYNEQFF | TGTGCCAGCTCACCTCCCGTGACTAGCGGGTACAATGAGCAGTTCTTC | NA | TRBD2 | TRBJ2-1 | TRBV18